This entry lists 30 T cell receptor beta chains sequenced from one sample in a study of blood T cell repertoires in COVID-19. Profiling relied on immunoSEQ multiplex PCR, and the TCRdb table lists in-frame clones only, not all of them. The table lists about 230,000 clones, about 83% of them singletons. The source material was peripheral blood. The receptors come from a woman between 25 and 40 years old with COVID-19, enrolled during active disease.

The V gene is TRBV2, the J gene TRBJ2-1, with 9 bases lining up with TRBD2. The V and J ends lost 6 bases and 2 bases, in that order; junction bases with no gene match: 2. The V gene's germline CDR1 is SNHLY and CDR2 FYNNEI. This CDR3 is built from 14 residues. In nucleotides, the CDR3 is TGTGCCAGCAGCCGGACTAGCGCCTACAATGAGCAGTTCTTC. Protein product: CASSRTSAYNEQFF.

This chain uses TRBV2 with TRBJ2-3; D not resolved. Per the germline V gene, CDR1 is SNHLY and CDR2 is FYNNEI. Between the trimmed V and J ends, which lost 6 bases and 4 bases, there was a span of 20 bases. The CDR3 is made up of 16 amino acids. The CDR3 protein is CASSQQTPRNADTQYF. The CDR3 DNA sequence: TGTGCCAGCAGCCAACAGACGCCCCGTAACGCAGATACGCAGTATTTT.

CDR3 residues: CASGTDLWPLHF. For the CDR3, the DNA is TGTGCCAGTGGGACTGACCTTTGGCCCCTCCACTTT. This chain links TRBV6-6 with TRBJ1-6; perhaps TRBD1 as D (5 bases). Germline V gene data show CDR1 as MNHNY and CDR2 as SVGAGI (reference sequence). The CDR3 has 12 residues. Trimming stripped 9 bases from V and 13 bases from J, with 16 bases between.

This chain connects TRBV7-9 to TRBJ1-4; D ambiguous. The germline gives CDR1 SEHNR, CDR2 FQNEAQ (reference sequence). There are 16 residues in the CDR3. Trimming cost V 4 bases and J 4 bases, with 16 bases left between them. CDR3 residues: CASSSLPQSFNEKLFF. DNA of the CDR3: TGTGCCAGCAGCTCCCTCCCACAGAGCTTTAATGAAAAACTGTTTTTT.

This chain links TRBV19 with TRBJ2-1; D unresolved. Trimming removed 7 bases at V and 5 bases at J, with 15 bases between. The CDR3 sequence is 14 residues long. Germline V gene data show CDR1 as LNHDA and CDR2 as SQIVND (reference sequence). The chain's CDR3 is CASTQSVRNNEQFF. In nucleotides, the CDR3 is TGTGCCAGTACCCAGTCCGTGAGGAACAATGAGCAGTTCTTC.

The chain's CDR3 is CASSPPARDSYGYTF. The CDR3 bases are TGTGCCAGCTCACCACCGGCCCGGGACAGCTATGGCTACACCTTC. The chain combines TRBV18 with TRBJ1-2; 7 bases agree with TRBD1. Trimming at V came to 0 bases and at J to 4 bases, leaving 5 bases not matched to a gene. Germline lookup yields CDR1 KGHSH and CDR2 LQKENI. The CDR3 runs 15 residues.

The V and J genes are TRBV6-1 and TRBJ1-6, with TRBD1 matching 7 bases. Trimming at V came to 3 bases and at J to 9 bases, leaving 8 bases not matched to a gene. Per germline, CDR1 MNHNS and CDR2 SASEGT. The CDR3 loop spans 15 amino acids. The CDR3 region has the DNA TGTGCCAGCAGTGAGGGACGACAGGGTTCTTCACCCCTCCACTTT. Amino acid sequence: CASSEGRQGSSPLHF.

The chain has TRBV6-5 and TRBJ2-2; 8 bases are a match to TRBD1. J was trimmed by 7 bases and V by 6 bases; bases with no gene match: 7. This CDR3 comprises 14 residues. Germline V lookup: CDR1 MNHEY, CDR2 SVGAGI. The CDR3 here is CASSGRTGNGELFF. The CDR3 DNA follows: TGTGCCAGCAGCGGCCGGACAGGGAACGGGGAGCTGTTTTTT.

The chain has TRBV2 and TRBJ1-5, with 8 nucleotides matching TRBD1. The germline gives CDR1 SNHLY, CDR2 FYNNEI. V gave up 7 bases and J gave up 3 bases; unmatched junction bases: 8. CDR3 length equals 15 residues. The CDR3 nucleotides are TGTGCCAGCACCCTAGACAGGGGTAACAATCAGCCCCAGCATTTT. The encoded protein is CASTLDRGNNQPQHF. The complete variable domain, with remaining parts taken from reference TRBV2 and TRBJ1-5, reads EPEVTQTPSHQVTQMGQEVILRCVPISNHLYFYWYRQILGQKVEFLVSFYNNEISEKSEIFDDQFSVERPDGSNFTLKIRSTKLEDSAMYFCASTLDRGNNQPQHFGDGTRLSIL.

The chain couples TRBV6-1 to TRBJ1-1, with D hard to call. V shed 3 bases and J shed 6 bases, with 8 bases lying between them. Germline V CDR1 and CDR2: MNHNS, SASEGT. The CDR3 is made up of 12 amino acids. CDR3 amino acids: CASSDSQAEAFF. CDR3 DNA sequence: TGTGCCAGCAGTGACAGCCAGGCTGAAGCTTTCTTT.

Worth noting for this clone: In the same sample, other DNA sequences code for this CDR3. The V and J genes are TRBV19 and TRBJ2-4; no reliable D call. V lost 5 bases and J lost 5, with 7 bases in between. The CDR3 spans 12 residues. CDR1 and CDR2 from the germline V gene are LNHDA and SQIVND (reference sequence). CDR3 in DNA: TGTGCCAGTAGTCACAGAGAAAACATTCAGTACTTC. Amino acid sequence: CASSHRENIQYF.

The rearrangement uses TRBV7-2 and TRBJ2-5, with D maybe TRBD2 (5 bases). CDR1 is SGHTA and CDR2 is FQGNSA in the germline V gene. The length of the CDR3 is 16 residues. V was cut by 2 bases and J by 2 bases, with 15 bases left in between. The DNA for the CDR3 is TGTGCCAGCAGCTTATCCTCTAGCCTGGGGCAAGAGACCCAGTACTTC. It yields the protein CASSLSSSLGQETQYF.

The J gene is TRBJ2-7, the V gene TRBV10-3; the D gene is possibly TRBD1 (5 bases). Germline-derived CDR1 and CDR2 are ENHRY and SYGVKD. The CDR3 consists of 12 residues. V dropped 10 bases and J dropped 2 bases, with 12 bases sitting between them. The CDR3 loop is CATMDITYEQYF. The DNA of the CDR3 is TGTGCCACCATGGACATTACCTACGAGCAGTACTTC.

The chain links TRBV19 to TRBJ2-2, with D perhaps TRBD2 (5 bases). Germline V lookup: CDR1 LNHDA, CDR2 SQIVND (reference sequence). The ends were cut back, 3 bases at V and 4 bases at J, with 12 bases in the middle. This CDR3 spans 15 amino acids. The CDR3 DNA follows: TGTGCCAGTAGTATGCTGCGGGTCTCCACCGGGGAGCTGTTTTTT. This encodes CASSMLRVSTGELFF.

This clone was seen only once. The chain is built from TRBV7-2 and TRBJ1-1; possible D gene TRBD1, 5 bases. Trimming stripped 11 bases from V and 4 bases from J, with 11 bases between. Germline V gene lookup returns CDR1 SGHTA and CDR2 FQGNSA. This CDR3 region has 11 residues. DNA of the CDR3: TGTGCCGGGGGGGGACGCACTGAAGCTTTCTTT. As protein: CAGGGRTEAFF.

This chain connects TRBV5-6 to TRBJ2-7, with 8 bases aligning to TRBD1. V lost 4 bases and J lost 3; bases outside the gene matches: 9. Germline V gene sequence: CDR1 SGHDT, CDR2 YYEEEE. The CDR3 runs to 15 residues. The CDR3 DNA sequence: TGTGCCAGCAGCCGACCGGGGGACAGGAGCTACGAGCAGTACTTC. Translated: CASSRPGDRSYEQYF.

The chain couples TRBV3-1 (or the pseudogene TRBV3-2) to TRBJ2-5; D perhaps matches TRBD2 (6 bases). Germline V gene sequence: CDR1 LGHDT, CDR2 YNNKEL (reference sequence). V was pared by 5 bases and J by 9 bases, with 19 bases between. This CDR3 has 14 residues. The CDR3 loop reads CASSSGTLLGAQYF. The DNA for the CDR3 is TGTGCCAGCAGCTCCGGGACTCTCCTCGGGGCCCAGTACTTC.

CDR3 loop: CAWSVPIEAPNSPLHF. CDR3 nucleotide sequence: TGTGCCTGGAGTGTACCGATCGAGGCCCCTAATTCACCCCTCCACTTT. This chain connects TRBV30 to TRBJ1-6; D not certain. V was shortened by 0 bases and J by 6 bases, with 15 bases between the two germline ends. Germline V CDR1 and CDR2: GTSNPN, SVGIG (reference sequence). The CDR3 sequence is 16 residues long.

V is TRBV5-4 and J is TRBJ2-1, with TRBD2 matching over 11 bases. The CDR3 totals 15 residues. Per germline, CDR1 SGHNT and CDR2 YYREEE (reference sequence). V was clipped by 4 bases and J by 9 bases; unmatched bases: 9. The CDR3: CASSPLAGEYGEQFF. The CDR3 nucleotides are TGTGCCAGCAGCCCACTAGCGGGAGAGTATGGTGAGCAGTTCTTC. The full variable domain, completed using reference TRBV5-4 and TRBJ2-1, is ETGVTQSPTHLIKTRGQQVTLRCSSQSGHNTVSWYQQALGQGPQFIFQYYREEENGRGNFPPRFSGLQFPNYSSELNVNALELDDSALYLCASSPLAGEYGEQFFGPGTRLTVL.

The genes are TRBV7-7 and TRBJ2-3; 8 bases line up with TRBD2. Trimming cost V 5 bases and J 5 bases; bases outside gene matches: 12. This CDR3 comprises 16 residues. Germline V CDR1 and CDR2: SSHAT, FNYEAQ (reference sequence). The CDR3 here is CASSRGGFPGQDTQYF. CDR3 nucleotide sequence: TGTGCCAGCAGCCGCGGGGGGTTCCCGGGTCAAGATACGCAGTATTTT.

This chain connects TRBV27 to TRBJ2-4, with D tentatively TRBD1 (5 bases). The V gene lost 2 bases and the J gene lost 2 bases, with 10 bases spanning the gap. The CDR3 runs 15 residues. Germline CDR1 reads MNHEY; CDR2 reads SMNVEV (reference sequence). Here the CDR3 DNA reads TGTGCCAGCAGTTTAGTAGACAGTACCAAAAACATTCAGTACTTC. Translation gives CASSLVDSTKNIQYF.

This clone was recorded only once. J is TRBJ2-5 and V is TRBV7-2; TRBD2 aligns across 11 bases. The CDR3 totals 16 residues. Germline lookup yields CDR1 SGHTA and CDR2 FQGNSA. The J segment lost 1 base and the V segment lost 4 bases, leaving 5 bases of the junction unmatched. CDR3 amino acids: CASSSISGGGQETQYF. CDR3 DNA sequence: TGTGCCAGCAGCTCGATTAGCGGGGGGGGCCAAGAGACCCAGTACTTC.

The CDR3 loop is CASTRTSGGHEQFF. As DNA, the CDR3 is TGCGCCAGCACTCGGACTAGCGGGGGTCATGAGCAGTTCTTC. The chain employs TRBV5-1 and TRBJ2-1; TRBD2 matches 13 bases. The germline V gene encodes CDR1 SGHRS and CDR2 YFSETQ. The V segment lost 6 bases and the J segment 8 bases; nucleotides outside the gene matches: 5. This CDR3 is built from 14 residues.

The chain links TRBV6-6 to TRBJ2-2, with unresolved D. Germline-derived CDR1 and CDR2 are MNHNY and SVGAGI (reference sequence). V shed 4 bases and J shed 1 base, with 7 bases lying between them. There are 14 residues in the CDR3. The CDR3 loop is CASSLSGNTGELFF. The CDR3 region has the DNA TGTGCCAGCAGTTTGAGTGGGAACACCGGGGAGCTGTTTTTT.

In this sample, this clone turned up once. The gene calls are TRBV5-1 and TRBJ2-3, with a tentative D call TRBD1 (6 bases). The germline gives CDR1 SGHRS, CDR2 YFSETQ. The ends were cut back, 4 bases at V and 5 bases at J, with 17 bases in the middle. This CDR3 is 15 amino acids long. The CDR3 DNA is TGCGCCAGCAGCACCGGACAGCTAGAAGGAGATACGCAGTATTTT. Translating gives CASSTGQLEGDTQYF.

The chain carries TRBV29-1 and TRBJ2-3, with 7 bases lining up with TRBD1. Germline lookup yields CDR1 SQVTM and CDR2 ANQGSEA. J lost 3 bases, V lost 5 bases, and 11 bases had no gene match. The CDR3 is 15 amino acids. The CDR3, as DNA: TGCAGCGTTAAGGGACAGAGCAGGAGTACAGATACGCAGTATTTT. It codes for CSVKGQSRSTDTQYF.

The J gene is TRBJ2-6, the V gene TRBV3-1 (or the pseudogene TRBV3-2), with D possibly being TRBD1 (5 bases). The CDR3 extends over 15 amino acids. The ends were cut back, 3 bases at V and 4 bases at J, with 10 bases in the middle. From germline, CDR1 is LGHDT and CDR2 YNNKEL (reference sequence). The CDR3 DNA follows: TGTGCCAGCAGCCACAGGGTAGGGGGGGCCAACGTCCTGACTTTC. This encodes CASSHRVGGANVLTF.

V gene TRBV7-9 combines with J gene TRBJ1-2; D is uncertain. The CDR3 extends over 13 amino acids. Between the trimmed V and J ends, which lost 5 bases and 6 bases, there was a span of 13 bases. The germline V gene encodes CDR1 SEHNR and CDR2 FQNEAQ (reference sequence). The CDR3 coding sequence is TGTGCCAGCAGCACCACGCGTGTGGATGGCTACACCTTC. It encodes CASSTTRVDGYTF.

This clone has only one observation. The rearrangement links TRBV4-2 to TRBJ1-1; TRBD1 matches 10 bases. Germline V lookup: CDR1 LGHNA, CDR2 YNFKEQ. This CDR3 is 18 amino acids long. The J segment lost 1 base and the V segment lost 4 bases, leaving 12 bases of the junction unmatched. The CDR3 DNA sequence: TGTGCCAGCAGCCGTACTATCCGGGACAGGGGCAGGAACACTGAAGCTTTCTTT. This sequence encodes CASSRTIRDRGRNTEAFF.

The chain links TRBV30 to TRBJ1-3; D not certain. CDR3 length: 15 residues. Germline assignment: CDR1 GTSNPN and CDR2 SVGIG (reference sequence). The V end was cut by 0 bases, the J end by 0 bases, with 9 bases between. The CDR3 DNA reads TGTGCCTGGAGTGTACGTCCGGGCTCTGGAAACACCATATATTTT. It translates to CAWSVRPGSGNTIYF.